A single sample gave rise to the 15 T cell receptor beta chains below, sequenced in a study of human T cells and chemical hapten exposure. Time point of the sample: patch test 1, 2 weeks after DPC sensitization. Treatment indicated: therapeutic diphenylcyclopropenone sensitization with weekly scalp DPC. TCRdb processed the RACE reads anew with MiXCR; each CDR3 protein has one entry. This table holds around 100,000 distinct CDR3 sequences, roughly 9.6% found once. The sequences come from whole blood, collected in connection with sensitization to the hapten diphenylcyclopropenone (DPC). Receptor source: a woman between 40 and 50 years old with alopecia areata. Some clones in this sample may be carry-over from other donors' samples.

This clonotype has a handful of counts. The chain is built from TRBV6-2 or TRBV6-3 and TRBJ2-3, with D uncertain. This CDR3 has 13 residues. With 5 bases removed from V and 3 bases from J, the gap between germline ends came to 9 bases. CDR1 MNHEY and CDR2 SVGEGT come from the germline V gene. CDR3 protein: CASSGYWTDTQYF. For the CDR3, the DNA is TGTGCCAGCAGTGGTTACTGGACAGATACGCAGTATTTT.

The chain uses TRBV3-1 and TRBJ2-2, with TRBD2 as a possible D gene (5 bases). The germline gives CDR1 LGHDT, CDR2 YNNKEL (reference sequence). V was clipped by 4 bases and J by 6 bases, with 12 bases between them. The CDR3 is 14 residues long. For the CDR3, the DNA is TGTGCCAGCAGCCTCCAACCAGCGGCCGGGGAGCTGTTTTTT. Encoded protein: CASSLQPAAGELFF.

This clonotype appeared a few times. V gene TRBV3-1 combines with J gene TRBJ1-1; possible D gene TRBD1, 5 bases. The V gene lost 4 bases and the J gene lost 2 bases, with 8 bases spanning the gap. Germline loops: CDR1 LGHDT, CDR2 YNNKEL (reference sequence). The CDR3 extends over 13 amino acids. This CDR3 is CASSRQPNTEAFF. The CDR3 DNA is TGTGCCAGCAGCCGACAGCCCAACACTGAAGCTTTCTTT.

The chain links TRBV19 to TRBJ2-5; 11 positions agree with TRBD2. Per germline, CDR1 LNHDA and CDR2 SQIVND (reference sequence). The V segment lost 4 bases and the J segment 5 bases; nucleotides outside the gene matches: 9. The CDR3 extends over 16 amino acids. The CDR3 loop is CASSTPSGGLLETQYF. The CDR3 nucleotides are TGTGCCAGTAGTACCCCTAGCGGGGGGCTTTTGGAGACCCAGTACTTC.

This chain links TRBV4-2 with TRBJ2-3; D is ambiguous. Germline-derived CDR1 and CDR2 are LGHNA and YNFKEQ. CDR3 length equals 13 residues. V lost 1 base to trimming and J lost 7 bases, with 9 bases between them. CDR3 in amino acids: CASSQGIRNTQYF. The DNA of the CDR3 is TGTGCCAGCAGCCAAGGGATTCGTAATACGCAGTATTTT.

The chain couples TRBV12-3 or TRBV12-4 to TRBJ2-1; 10 positions agree with TRBD2. The CDR3 runs 15 residues. V was pared by 6 bases and J by 6 bases, with 8 bases of the junction left unmatched. DNA for the CDR3: TGTGCCAGCAGCCCAGCGAGCGGGGGGGTCAATGAGCAGTTCTTC. It specifies CASSPASGGVNEQFF.

The chain uses TRBV18 and TRBJ1-5, with D uncertain. This CDR3 is 15 amino acids long. V lost 6 bases and J lost 2, with 14 bases in between. Germline assignment: CDR1 KGHSH and CDR2 LQKENI. CDR3 sequence: CASSPSRGGNQPQHF. CDR3 DNA: TGTGCCAGCTCTCCATCACGTGGTGGCAATCAGCCCCAGCATTTT.

The rearrangement links TRBV28 to TRBJ2-7, with unresolved D. Trimming shortened V by 7 bases and J by 6 bases, and 10 bases separated the two germline ends. CDR1 and CDR2 from the germline V gene are MDHEN and SYDVKM. The CDR3 contains 11 residues. The DNA of the CDR3 is TGTGCCAGCACCCGCCCCGGCGAGCAGTACTTC. Its protein product is CASTRPGEQYF.

This clonotype has at least ten counts. The rearrangement uses TRBV6-5 and TRBJ1-1, with D perhaps TRBD1 (6 bases). Between the trimmed V and J ends, which lost 0 bases and 6 bases, there was a span of 17 bases. Per germline, CDR1 MNHEY and CDR2 SVGAGI. The CDR3 totals 16 residues. The chain's CDR3 is CASSYSGRGQPSEAFF. As DNA, the CDR3 is TGTGCCAGCAGTTACTCGGGCAGGGGCCAACCCTCTGAAGCTTTCTTT.

This clonotype came up many times. The chain couples TRBV18 to TRBJ2-5; D uncertain. The V and J ends lost 2 bases and 2 bases respectively, with 9 bases between them. The CDR3 loop spans 14 amino acids. Per the germline V gene, CDR1 is KGHSH and CDR2 is LQKENI. The DNA of the CDR3 is TGTGCCAGCTCACCAAGAACAGCACAAGAGACCCAGTACTTC. Its protein is CASSPRTAQETQYF.

This clonotype was detected many times. The gene calls are TRBV9 and TRBJ2-3; D is possibly TRBD1 (5 bases). In germline, CDR1 is SGDLS, CDR2 YYNGEE. The length of the CDR3 is 13 residues. V shed 0 bases and J shed 5 bases, with 7 bases lying between them. The CDR3 here is CASSVVREDTQYF. The CDR3 DNA follows: TGTGCCAGCAGCGTAGTCAGGGAAGATACGCAGTATTTT.

The gene calls are TRBV20-1 and TRBJ2-3, with 12 bases matching TRBD2. The CDR3 has 17 residues. V was clipped by 5 bases and J by 3 bases; unmatched bases: 12. CDR1 is DFQATT and CDR2 is SNEGSKA in the germline V gene (reference sequence). The CDR3 protein is CSAPHPSGGAWTDTQYF. In DNA, the CDR3 is TGCAGTGCTCCCCACCCTAGCGGGGGGGCCTGGACAGATACGCAGTATTTT.

The genes are TRBV7-2 and TRBJ2-7; 12 bases fit TRBD2. The CDR3 length is 16 residues. CDR1 and CDR2 from the germline V gene are SGHTA and FQGNSA. V lost 5 bases to trimming and J lost 2 bases; unmatched junction nucleotides: 7. The DNA of the CDR3 is TGTGCCAGCAGCCCCACCTCTAGCGGGGGGGCCTACGAGCAGTACTTC. As protein: CASSPTSSGGAYEQYF.

The table lists this clonotype with many counts. V usage is TRBV28 and J usage is TRBJ2-7; the D is unclear. V was pared by 7 bases and J by 7 bases, with 20 bases between. The CDR3 runs 14 residues. Germline lookup yields CDR1 MDHEN and CDR2 SYDVKM. Here the CDR3 reads CASNKSGPLREQYF. In DNA, the CDR3 is TGTGCCAGCAATAAATCCGGGCCCCTGAGGGAGCAGTACTTC.

This clonotype occurred a few times. The chain is built from TRBV2 and TRBJ1-5; D is perhaps TRBD1 (6 bases). V shed 4 bases and J shed 1 base, with 11 bases lying between them. This CDR3 has 15 residues. CDR1 is SNHLY and CDR2 is FYNNEI in the germline V gene. CDR3 in DNA: TGTGCCAGCAGTGTTACAGGGTTGAGCAATCAGCCCCAGCATTTT. Translation gives CASSVTGLSNQPQHF. Full variable domain (missing parts from reference TRBV2 and TRBJ1-5): EPEVTQTPSHQVTQMGQEVILRCVPISNHLYFYWYRQILGQKVEFLVSFYNNEISEKSEIFDDQFSVERPDGSNFTLKIRSTKLEDSAMYFCASSVTGLSNQPQHFGDGTRLSIL.